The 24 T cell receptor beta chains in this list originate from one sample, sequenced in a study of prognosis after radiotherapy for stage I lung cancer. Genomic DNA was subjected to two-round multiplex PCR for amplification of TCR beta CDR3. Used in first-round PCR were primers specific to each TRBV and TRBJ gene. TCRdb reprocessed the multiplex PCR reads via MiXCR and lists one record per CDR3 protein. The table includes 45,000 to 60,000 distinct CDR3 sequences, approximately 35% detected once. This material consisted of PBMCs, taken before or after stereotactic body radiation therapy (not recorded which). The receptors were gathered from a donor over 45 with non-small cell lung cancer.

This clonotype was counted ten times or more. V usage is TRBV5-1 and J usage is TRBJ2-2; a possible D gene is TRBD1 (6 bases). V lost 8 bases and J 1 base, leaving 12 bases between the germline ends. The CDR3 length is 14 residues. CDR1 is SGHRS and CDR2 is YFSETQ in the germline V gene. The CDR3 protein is CASRGGENTGELFF. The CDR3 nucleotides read TGCGCCAGTCGTGGGGGCGAGAACACCGGGGAGCTGTTTTTT.

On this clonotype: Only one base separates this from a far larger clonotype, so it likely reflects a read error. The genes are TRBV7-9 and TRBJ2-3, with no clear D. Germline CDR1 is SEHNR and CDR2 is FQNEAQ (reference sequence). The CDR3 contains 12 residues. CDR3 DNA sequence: TGTGCCAACAGCTTGCCGCCAGATACGCAGTATTTT. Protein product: CANSLPPDTQYF. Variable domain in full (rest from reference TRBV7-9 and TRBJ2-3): DTGVSQNPRHKITKRGQNVTFRCDPISEHNRLYWYRQTLGQGPEFLTYFQNEAQLEKSRLLSDRFSAERPKGSFSTLEIQRTEQGDSAMYLCANSLPPDTQYFGPGTRLTVL.

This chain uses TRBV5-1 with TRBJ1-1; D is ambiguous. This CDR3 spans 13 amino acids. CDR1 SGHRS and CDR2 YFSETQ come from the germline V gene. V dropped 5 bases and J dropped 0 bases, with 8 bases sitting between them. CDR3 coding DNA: TGCGCCAGCAGATACAAGGTGAACACTGAAGCTTTCTTT. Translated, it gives CASRYKVNTEAFF.

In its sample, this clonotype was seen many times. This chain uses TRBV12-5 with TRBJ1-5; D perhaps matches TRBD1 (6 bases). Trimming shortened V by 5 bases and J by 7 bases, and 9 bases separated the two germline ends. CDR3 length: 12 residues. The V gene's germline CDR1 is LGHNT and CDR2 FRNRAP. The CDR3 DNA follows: TGTGCTAGTGGTGGGGGCGGGCAGCCCCAGCATTTT. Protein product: CASGGGGQPQHF.

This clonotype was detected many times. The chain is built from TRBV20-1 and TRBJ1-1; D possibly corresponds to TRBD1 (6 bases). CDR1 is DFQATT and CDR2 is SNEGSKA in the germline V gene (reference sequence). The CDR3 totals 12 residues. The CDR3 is CSATGFVAEAFF. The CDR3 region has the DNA TGCAGCGCAACAGGGTTTGTAGCTGAAGCTTTCTTT.

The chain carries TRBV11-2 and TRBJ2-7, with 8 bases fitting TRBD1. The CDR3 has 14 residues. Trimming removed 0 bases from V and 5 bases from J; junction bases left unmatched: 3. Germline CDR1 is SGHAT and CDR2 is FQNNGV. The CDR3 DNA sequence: TGTGCCAGCAGCTTAGACAGGGGGCCCCACGAGCAGTACTTC. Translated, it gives CASSLDRGPHEQYF.

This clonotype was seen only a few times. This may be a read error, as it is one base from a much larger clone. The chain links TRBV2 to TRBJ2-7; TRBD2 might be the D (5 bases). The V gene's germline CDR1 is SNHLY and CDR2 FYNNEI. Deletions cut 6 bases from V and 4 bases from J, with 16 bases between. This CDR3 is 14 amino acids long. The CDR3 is CASRSEEGPYEQYF. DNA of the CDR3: TGTGCCAGCAGGTCCGAAGAGGGCCCATACGAGCAGTACTTC. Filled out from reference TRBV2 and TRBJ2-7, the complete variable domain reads EPEVTQTPSHQVTQMGQEVILRCVPISNHLYFYWYRQILGQKVEFLVSFYNNEISEKSEIFDDQFSVERPDGSNFTLKIRSTKLEDSAMYFCASRSEEGPYEQYFGPGTRLTVT.

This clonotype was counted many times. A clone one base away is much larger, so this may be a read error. In DNA, the CDR3 is TGTGCCAGCAGCTTATCTGGGCAACGGTCTGGAAGCACCATATATTTT. Protein: CASSLSGQRSGSTIYF. The chain links TRBV7-2 to TRBJ1-3; D unclear. The CDR3 covers 16 residues. Germline V gene sequence: CDR1 SGHTA, CDR2 FQGNSA.

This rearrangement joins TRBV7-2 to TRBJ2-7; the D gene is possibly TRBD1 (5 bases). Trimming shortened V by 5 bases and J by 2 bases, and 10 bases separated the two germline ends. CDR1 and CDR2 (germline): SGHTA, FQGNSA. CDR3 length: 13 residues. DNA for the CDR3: TGTGCCAGCAGCCCCAGACAGACCTACGAGCAGTACTTC. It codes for CASSPRQTYEQYF.

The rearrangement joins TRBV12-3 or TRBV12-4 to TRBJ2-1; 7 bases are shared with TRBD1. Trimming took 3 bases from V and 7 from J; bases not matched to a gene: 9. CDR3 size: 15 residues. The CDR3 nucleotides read TGTGCCAGCAGTTTTATCCGGGACAGAAGAAATGAGCAGTTCTTC. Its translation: CASSFIRDRRNEQFF.

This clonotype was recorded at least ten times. The CDR3 DNA sequence: TGTGCCAGCAGCCAAGTGGGGGTGAACACTGAAGCTTTCTTT. Protein sequence: CASSQVGVNTEAFF. J is TRBJ1-1 and V is TRBV3-1, with TRBD1 as a possible D gene (5 bases). The ends were cut back, 1 base at V and 0 bases at J, with 6 bases in the middle. CDR1 is LGHDT and CDR2 is YNNKEL in the germline V gene (reference sequence). The length of the CDR3 is 14 residues.

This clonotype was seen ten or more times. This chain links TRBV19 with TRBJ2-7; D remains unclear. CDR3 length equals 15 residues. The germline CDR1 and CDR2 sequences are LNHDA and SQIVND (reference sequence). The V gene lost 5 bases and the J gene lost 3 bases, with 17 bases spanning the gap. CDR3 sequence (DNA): TGTGCCAGTAGTCCTACCCCAGGTCCTGTCTACGAGCAGTACTTC. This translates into CASSPTPGPVYEQYF. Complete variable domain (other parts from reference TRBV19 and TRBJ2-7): DGGITQSPKYLFRKEGQNVTLSCEQNLNHDAMYWYRQDPGQGLRLIYYSQIVNDFQKGDIAEGYSVSREKKESFPLTVTSAQKNPTAFYLCASSPTPGPVYEQYFGPGTRLTVT.

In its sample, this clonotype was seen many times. The CDR3 loop reads CSVEGPTSGSGTDTQYF. In DNA form, the CDR3 reads TGCAGCGTTGAAGGCCCAACTAGCGGGAGTGGTACAGATACGCAGTATTTT. The chain combines TRBV29-1 with TRBJ2-3; 11 nucleotides line up with TRBD2. After removal of 1 base from V and 3 bases from J, the junction contained 9 bases not matched to a gene. The CDR3 totals 17 residues. CDR1 is SQVTM, CDR2 ANQGSEA, per germline.

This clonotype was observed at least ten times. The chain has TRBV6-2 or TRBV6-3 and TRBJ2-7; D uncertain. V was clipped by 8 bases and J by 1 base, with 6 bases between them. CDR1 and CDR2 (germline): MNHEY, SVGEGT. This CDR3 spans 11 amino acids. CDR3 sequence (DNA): TGTGCCAGCGCTCGATCCTACGAGCAGTACTTC. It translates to CASARSYEQYF.

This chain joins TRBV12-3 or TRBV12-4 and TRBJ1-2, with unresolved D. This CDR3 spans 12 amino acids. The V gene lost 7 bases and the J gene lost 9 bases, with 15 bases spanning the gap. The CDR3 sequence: CASNFHQACYTF. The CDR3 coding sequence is TGTGCCAGCAATTTCCACCAGGCATGCTACACCTTC.

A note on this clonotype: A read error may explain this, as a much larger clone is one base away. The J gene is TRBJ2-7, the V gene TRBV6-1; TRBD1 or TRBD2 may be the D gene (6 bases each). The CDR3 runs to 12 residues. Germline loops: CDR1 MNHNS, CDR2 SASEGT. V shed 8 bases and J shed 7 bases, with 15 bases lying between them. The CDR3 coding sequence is TGTGCCAGCGGGACGGGGGCTGATGAGCAGTACTTC. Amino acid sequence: CASGTGADEQYF.

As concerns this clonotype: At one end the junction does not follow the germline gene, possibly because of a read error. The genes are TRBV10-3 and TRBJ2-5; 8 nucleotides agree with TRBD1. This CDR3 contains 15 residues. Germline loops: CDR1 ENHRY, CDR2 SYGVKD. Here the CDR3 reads CSISYSRGRGETQYF. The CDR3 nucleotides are TGTTCCATCAGTTACTCCAGGGGGCGCGGGGAGACCCAGTACTTC.

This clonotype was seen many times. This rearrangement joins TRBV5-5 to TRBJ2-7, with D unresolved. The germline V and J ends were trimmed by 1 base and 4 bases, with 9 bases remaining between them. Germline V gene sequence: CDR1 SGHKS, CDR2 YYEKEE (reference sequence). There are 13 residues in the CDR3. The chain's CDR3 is CASSLFLAYEQYF. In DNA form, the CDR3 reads TGTGCCAGCAGCTTGTTCTTGGCATACGAGCAGTACTTC. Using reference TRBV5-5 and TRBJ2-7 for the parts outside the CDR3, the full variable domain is DAGVTQSPTHLIKTRGQQVTLRCSPISGHKSVSWYQQVLGQGPQFIFQYYEKEERGRGNFPDRFSARQFPNYSSELNVNALLLGDSALYLCASSLFLAYEQYFGPGTRLTVT.

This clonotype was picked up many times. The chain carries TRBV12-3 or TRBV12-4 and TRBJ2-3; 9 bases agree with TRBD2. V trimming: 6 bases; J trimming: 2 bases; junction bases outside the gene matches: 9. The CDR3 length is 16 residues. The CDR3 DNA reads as TGTGCCAGCAGCTGGGGGCTAGCGGGACTCACAGATACGCAGTATTTT. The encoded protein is CASSWGLAGLTDTQYF.

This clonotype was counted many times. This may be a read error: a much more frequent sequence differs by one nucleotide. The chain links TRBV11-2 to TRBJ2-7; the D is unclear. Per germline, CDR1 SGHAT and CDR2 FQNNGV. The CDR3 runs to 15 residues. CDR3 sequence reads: CASGLETTVAYEQYF. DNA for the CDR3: TGTGCCAGCGGCTTAGAGACGACTGTCGCCTACGAGCAGTACTTC.

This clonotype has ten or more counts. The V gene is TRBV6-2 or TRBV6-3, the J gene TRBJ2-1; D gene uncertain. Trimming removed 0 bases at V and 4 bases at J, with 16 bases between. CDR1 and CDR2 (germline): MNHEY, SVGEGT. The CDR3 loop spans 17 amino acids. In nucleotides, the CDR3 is TGTGCCAGCAGTTACTCCCACCGACGTAATCTTTACAATGAGCAGTTCTTC. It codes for CASSYSHRRNLYNEQFF.

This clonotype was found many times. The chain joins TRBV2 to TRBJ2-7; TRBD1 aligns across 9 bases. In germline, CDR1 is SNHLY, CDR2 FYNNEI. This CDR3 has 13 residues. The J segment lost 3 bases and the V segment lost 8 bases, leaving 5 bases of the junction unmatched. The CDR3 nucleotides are TGTGCCAGCGGACGGGACAGGGTCTACGAGCAGTACTTC. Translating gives CASGRDRVYEQYF. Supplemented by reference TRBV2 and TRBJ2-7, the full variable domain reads EPEVTQTPSHQVTQMGQEVILRCVPISNHLYFYWYRQILGQKVEFLVSFYNNEISEKSEIFDDQFSVERPDGSNFTLKIRSTKLEDSAMYFCASGRDRVYEQYFGPGTRLTVT.

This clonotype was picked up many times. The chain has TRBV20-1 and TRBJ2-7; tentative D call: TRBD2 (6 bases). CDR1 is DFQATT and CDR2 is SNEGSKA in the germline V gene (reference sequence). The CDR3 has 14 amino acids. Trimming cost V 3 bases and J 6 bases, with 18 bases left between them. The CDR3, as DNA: TGCAGTGCTAGGGGGAAAGGAGGGACCGTCGAGCAGTACTTC. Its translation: CSARGKGGTVEQYF.

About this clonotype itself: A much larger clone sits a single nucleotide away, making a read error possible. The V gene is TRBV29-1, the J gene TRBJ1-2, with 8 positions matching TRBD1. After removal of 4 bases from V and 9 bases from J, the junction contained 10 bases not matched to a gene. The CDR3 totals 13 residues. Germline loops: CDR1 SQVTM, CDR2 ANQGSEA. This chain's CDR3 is CSVADRGGYCYTF. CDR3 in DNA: TGCAGCGTTGCTGACAGGGGTGGTTATTGCTACACCTTC.